The 26 T cell receptor beta chains reported below all come from one sample, sequenced in a study of blood T cell repertoires in COVID-19 (dated by TCRdb to about 2020). The library was made by the immunoSEQ multiplex PCR assay. TCRdb took over this immuneACCESS table, retaining in-frame rearrangements with V and J assigned. Such tables are incomplete; in checked studies, under half of the missing clones stem from an unresolved V gene, and the remainder is unexplained. The sample data list some 340,000 clones, and roughly four fifths of these were observed just once. The ten largest clones represent around 5% of the sample. The material sequenced was PBMCs or T cells enriched from blood (not recorded which). These receptors all come from a woman aged 50 to 60 who had recovered from COVID-19.

The V call is TRBV10-3, the J call TRBJ2-7; perhaps TRBD1 as D (6 bases). The CDR3 contains 13 residues. Per germline, CDR1 ENHRY and CDR2 SYGVKD. The CDR3 DNA is TGTGTCTCACAAGGGACACTGACCTACGAGCAGTACTTC. This translates into CVSQGTLTYEQYF.

The V call is TRBV4-3, the J call TRBJ1-3, with 7 positions matching TRBD1. After removal of 2 bases from V and 1 base from J, the junction contained 2 bases not matched to a gene. The germline CDR1 and CDR2 sequences are LGHNA and YSLEER. The CDR3 runs 15 residues. The CDR3: CASSQQTGSGNTIYF. Here the CDR3 DNA reads TGCGCCAGCAGCCAACAGACAGGGTCTGGAAACACCATATATTTT.

The chain is built from TRBV3-1 (or the pseudogene TRBV3-2) and TRBJ1-2, with a possible D match to TRBD1 (6 bases). The CDR3 length is 14 residues. Germline CDR1 is LGHDT and CDR2 is YNNKEL (reference sequence). V was pared by 2 bases and J by 4 bases, with 11 bases between. The CDR3 region is CASSQQGFTYGYTF. CDR3 DNA: TGTGCCAGCAGCCAACAGGGGTTTACCTATGGCTACACCTTC.

This clone was counted a single time. The rearrangement links TRBV21-1 to TRBJ2-5; TRBD1 is taken as the D call from the table, unchecked against the DNA. TRBV21-1 is a recognized pseudogene. CDR3 length equals 14 residues. The CDR3 sequence: CASSNEGVLATQYF. As DNA, the CDR3 is TGTGCCAGCAGCAATGAGGGGGTTTTGGCGACCCAGTACTTC.

The V and J genes are TRBV5-4 and TRBJ1-1; D is possibly TRBD1 (6 bases). V lost 3 bases to trimming and J lost 7 bases, with 16 bases between them. CDR1 SGHNT and CDR2 YYREEE come from the germline V gene (reference sequence). The CDR3 consists of 14 residues. The CDR3 nucleotides read TGTGCCAGCAGCTCGATCGACAGGTTCTTTGAAGCTTTCTTT. This sequence encodes CASSSIDRFFEAFF.

This clone was seen just once. The CDR3 loop reads CASSYSRQGAYEQYF. The CDR3 nucleotides are TGTGCCAGCAGTTACTCCCGGCAGGGGGCTTACGAGCAGTACTTC. This chain links TRBV6-5 with TRBJ2-7; TRBD1 matches at 8 bases. CDR1 MNHEY and CDR2 SVGAGI come from the germline V gene. J gave up 4 bases and V 0 bases, and 5 bases lay outside the gene matches. This CDR3 is 15 amino acids long.

V and J are TRBV25-1 and TRBJ1-2, with 7 bases aligning to TRBD1. The germline CDR1 and CDR2 sequences are MGHDK and SYGVNS. The CDR3 length is 14 residues. V lost 5 bases and J lost 2; bases outside the gene matches: 5. Here the CDR3 reads CASSWGQQNYGYTF. CDR3 coding DNA: TGTGCCAGCAGTTGGGGACAGCAAAACTATGGCTACACCTTC.

Only one count was recorded for this clone. This specimen includes other DNA sequences encoding the same CDR3. This sequence joins TRBV3-1 (or the pseudogene TRBV3-2) and TRBJ1-1; TRBD1 matches 9 bases. Per germline, CDR1 LGHDT and CDR2 YNNKEL (reference sequence). With 4 bases clipped from V and 4 bases from J, the junction kept 1 base outside the gene matches. The CDR3 is 13 amino acids. The DNA of the CDR3 is TGTGCCAGCAGCCCGGGACAGGGCACTGAAGCTTTCTTT. It codes for CASSPGQGTEAFF.

The rearrangement links TRBV7-2 to TRBJ2-7, with a weak D call TRBD1 (5 bases). The germline V and J ends were trimmed by 1 base and 3 bases, with 7 bases remaining between them. Germline V gene sequence: CDR1 SGHTA, CDR2 FQGNSA. The CDR3 is 13 amino acids. The CDR3 loop reads CASSLGQNYEQYF. The DNA of the CDR3 is TGTGCCAGCAGCTTAGGACAGAACTACGAGCAGTACTTC. Filled out from reference TRBV7-2 and TRBJ2-7, the complete variable domain reads GAGVSQSPSNKVTEKGKDVELRCDPISGHTALYWYRQSLGQGLEFLIYFQGNSAPDKSGLPSDRFSAERTGGSVSTLTIQRTQQEDSAVYLCASSLGQNYEQYFGPGTRLTVT.

This clone was seen a few times. The chain is built from TRBV21-1 and TRBJ1-5; TRBD1 reflects the table's D call only, with no check against the DNA. TRBV21-1 constitutes a pseudogene. The CDR3 runs 14 residues. The CDR3 loop reads CAAYRGRAGQPQHF. The DNA of the CDR3 is TGTGCCGCCTACAGGGGCAGGGCAGGTCAGCCCCAGCATTTT.

J is TRBJ2-3 and V is TRBV7-9; 7 positions agree with TRBD1. The CDR3 covers 17 residues. Germline V CDR1 and CDR2: SEHNR, FQNEAQ (reference sequence). The V and J ends lost 1 base and 1 base, in that order; junction bases with no gene match: 8. The CDR3 DNA follows: TGTGCCAGCAGCTTAGAGGGGGCAGGGCCCGGCACAGATACGCAGTATTTT. Its protein product is CASSLEGAGPGTDTQYF. The variable domain in full, with the rest retrieved from reference TRBV7-9 and TRBJ2-3, is DTGVSQNPRHKITKRGQNVTFRCDPISEHNRLYWYRQTLGQGPEFLTYFQNEAQLEKSRLLSDRFSAERPKGSFSTLEIQRTEQGDSAMYLCASSLEGAGPGTDTQYFGPGTRLTVL.

The J gene is TRBJ1-3, the V gene TRBV5-6, with 9 bases identical to TRBD1. This CDR3 is built from 15 residues. V dropped 4 bases and J dropped 4; count of bases not matched to a gene: 6. Germline V CDR1 and CDR2: SGHDT, YYEEEE. CDR3 sequence reads: CASSIQDRGGNTIYF. The CDR3 nucleotides read TGTGCCAGCAGCATCCAGGACAGGGGCGGAAACACCATATATTTT. The entire variable domain, with the rest obtained from reference TRBV5-6 and TRBJ1-3, is as follows: DAGVTQSPTHLIKTRGQQVTLRCSPKSGHDTVSWYQQALGQGPQFIFQYYEEEERQRGNFPDRFSGHQFPNYSSELNVNALLLGDSALYLCASSIQDRGGNTIYFGEGSWLTVV.

The chain recombines TRBV19 with TRBJ2-4; possibly TRBD1 for D (5 bases). Trimming took off 3 bases at V and 4 bases at J, with 10 bases between the two ends. Germline loops: CDR1 LNHDA, CDR2 SQIVND (reference sequence). The CDR3 length is 14 residues. Here the CDR3 reads CASSIGAPKNIQYF. The CDR3 DNA reads TGTGCCAGTAGTATTGGGGCCCCTAAAAACATTCAGTACTTC.

The rearrangement links TRBV6-5 to TRBJ1-5; 10 bases agree with TRBD1. The CDR3 sequence is 14 residues long. The germline V gene has CDR1 MNHEY and CDR2 SVGAGI. The V segment lost 6 bases and the J segment 4 bases; nucleotides outside the gene matches: 3. CDR3 amino acids: CASSRTGGNQPQHF. CDR3 DNA: TGTGCCAGCAGCCGGACAGGGGGAAATCAGCCCCAGCATTTT.

This chain uses TRBV12-3 or TRBV12-4 with TRBJ1-2; D might be TRBD1 (6 bases). V was trimmed by 2 bases and J by 6 bases, leaving 10 bases between them. This CDR3 spans 13 amino acids. The CDR3 nucleotides read TGTGCCAGCAGTTTATTTTCAGGGGATGGCTACACCTTC. This codes for CASSLFSGDGYTF.

The chain recombines TRBV9 with TRBJ1-6; TRBD1 agrees at 9 bases. The J segment lost 9 bases and the V segment lost 3 bases, leaving 7 bases of the junction unmatched. The CDR3 consists of 15 residues. Per germline, CDR1 SGDLS and CDR2 YYNGEE. CDR3 in DNA: TGTGCCAGCAGCGGGACAGGGGCTCCCGGTTCACCCCTCCACTTT. Translated: CASSGTGAPGSPLHF.

The rearrangement links TRBV2 to TRBJ2-2; TRBD2 matches at 15 bases. Per germline, CDR1 SNHLY and CDR2 FYNNEI. After removal of 6 bases from V and 6 bases from J, the junction contained 2 bases not matched to a gene. The CDR3 has 15 amino acids. This CDR3 is CASSGLAGGPGELFF. The CDR3 DNA reads TGTGCCAGCAGCGGACTAGCGGGAGGGCCCGGGGAGCTGTTTTTT. Complete variable domain (other parts from reference TRBV2 and TRBJ2-2): EPEVTQTPSHQVTQMGQEVILRCVPISNHLYFYWYRQILGQKVEFLVSFYNNEISEKSEIFDDQFSVERPDGSNFTLKIRSTKLEDSAMYFCASSGLAGGPGELFFGEGSRLTVL.

The chain recombines TRBV5-4 with TRBJ2-7; the D is unclear. V lost 0 bases, J lost 3 bases, and 7 bases lay in between. CDR1 is SGHNT and CDR2 is YYREEE in the germline V gene (reference sequence). The CDR3 has 13 residues. CDR3 nucleotides: TGTGCCAGCAGCTTGGCTTACGGCTACGAGCAGTACTTC. Its translation is CASSLAYGYEQYF.

This clone came up once. V gene TRBV10-3 combines with J gene TRBJ1-1; 10 bases are shared with TRBD1. The CDR3 has 13 amino acids. Germline values: CDR1 ENHRY, CDR2 SYGVKD. The ends lost 6 bases at V and 6 bases at J; junction bases unmatched: 4. The CDR3 region has the DNA TGTGCCATCAGCCTCGGACAGGGGGCTGAAGCTTTCTTT. Its protein is CAISLGQGAEAFF.

This rearrangement joins TRBV6-6 to TRBJ1-1; D is unresolved. The CDR3 sequence is 15 residues long. The V and J ends lost 2 bases and 0 bases respectively, with 10 bases between them. Per the germline V gene, CDR1 is MNHNY and CDR2 is SVGAGI (reference sequence). CDR3 DNA sequence: TGTGCCAGCAGTTACAGTTCAGGAATGAACACTGAAGCTTTCTTT. Translated, it gives CASSYSSGMNTEAFF.

The chain employs TRBV3-1 (or the pseudogene TRBV3-2) and TRBJ2-5; D remains unclear. Trimming shortened V by 3 bases and J by 5 bases, and 13 bases separated the two germline ends. This CDR3 has 14 amino acids. Germline V gives CDR1 LGHDT, CDR2 YNNKEL (reference sequence). The CDR3 nucleotides are TGTGCCAGCAGCCACAAACCAGAGGATGAGACCCAGTACTTC. Its protein product is CASSHKPEDETQYF.

In this sample, this clone turned up once. The V gene is TRBV6-5, the J gene TRBJ2-3; D perhaps matches TRBD1 (6 bases). The germline V and J ends were trimmed by 11 bases and 1 base, with 16 bases remaining between them. The CDR3 has 14 residues. Germline values: CDR1 MNHEY, CDR2 SVGAGI. CDR3 amino acids: CAGEQGRGTDTQYF. The CDR3 nucleotides read TGTGCCGGAGAACAGGGCCGCGGCACAGATACGCAGTATTTT.

A single count supports this clone. The genes are TRBV30 and TRBJ1-1; a possible D gene is TRBD1 (5 bases). Germline loops: CDR1 GTSNPN, CDR2 SVGIG (reference sequence). The CDR3 sequence is 13 residues long. Trimming removed 1 base at V and 4 bases at J, with 10 bases between. Here the CDR3 DNA reads TGTGCCTGGAGTGCGATCGGGGGCACTGAAGCTTTCTTT. Translation: CAWSAIGGTEAFF.

This clone has just one count. This chain joins TRBV2 and TRBJ2-3; TRBD1 is a possible D gene (6 bases). The CDR3 consists of 18 residues. V lost 5 bases, J lost 3 bases, and 24 bases lay in between. Germline CDR1 and CDR2: SNHLY and FYNNEI. CDR3 nucleotides: TGTGCCAGCAGTACTCCTCCCATACCGGGACACCTTACAGATACGCAGTATTTT. Protein: CASSTPPIPGHLTDTQYF.

CDR3 coding DNA: TGTGCCAGCAGTAGTTCGGGGATTCAAAACATTCAGTACTTC. Translated: CASSSSGIQNIQYF. The chain uses TRBV2 and TRBJ2-4; TRBD2 is a possible D gene (5 bases). In germline, CDR1 is SNHLY, CDR2 FYNNEI. The CDR3 length is 14 residues. With 5 bases removed from V and 5 bases from J, the gap between germline ends came to 13 bases.

V usage is TRBV19 and J usage is TRBJ1-1; no firm D call. The CDR3 sequence is 15 residues long. Looked up from germline, CDR1 is LNHDA and CDR2 is SQIVND (reference sequence). Trimming removed 3 bases from V and 3 bases from J, with 14 bases in between. Here the CDR3 reads CASSILGADYTEAFF. CDR3 sequence (DNA): TGTGCCAGTAGTATTTTAGGAGCGGATTACACTGAAGCTTTCTTT.